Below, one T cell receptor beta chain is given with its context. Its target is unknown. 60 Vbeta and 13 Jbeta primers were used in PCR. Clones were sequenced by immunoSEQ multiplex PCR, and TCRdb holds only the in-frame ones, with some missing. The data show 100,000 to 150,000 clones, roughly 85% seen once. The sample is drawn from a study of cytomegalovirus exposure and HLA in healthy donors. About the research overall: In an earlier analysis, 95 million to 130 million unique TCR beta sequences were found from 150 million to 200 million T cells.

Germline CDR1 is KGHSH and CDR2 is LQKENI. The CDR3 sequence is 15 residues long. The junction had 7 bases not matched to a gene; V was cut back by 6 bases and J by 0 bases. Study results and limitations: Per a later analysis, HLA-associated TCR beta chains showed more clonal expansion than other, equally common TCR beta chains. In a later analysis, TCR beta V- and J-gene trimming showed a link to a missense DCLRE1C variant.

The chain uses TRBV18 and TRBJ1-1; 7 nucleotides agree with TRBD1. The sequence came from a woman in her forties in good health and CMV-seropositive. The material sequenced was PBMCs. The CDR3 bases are TGTGCCAGCTCCAGGGACAGCAGCATGAACACTGAAGCTTTCTTT. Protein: CASSRDSSMNTEAFF.